The 15 T cell receptor beta chains listed next were all sequenced from one sample in a study of blood T cell repertoires in COVID-19 (TCRdb year 2020). Libraries were built with the immunoSEQ multiplex PCR assay. This immuneACCESS table, as held by TCRdb, lists in-frame sequences with V and J called but not all clones. Of the missing ones, under half trace to an unresolved V gene in checked studies; the others have no known cause. Within this sample are 88,000 or so clones, with 79% of them counted one time only. The top ten hold about 24% of the sample. The sequencing sample was made of peripheral blood. The origin of the receptors is a human donor in a cohort sampled during active COVID-19.

The chain joins TRBV7-6 to TRBJ2-5; tentative D call: TRBD1 (5 bases). In germline, CDR1 is SGHVS, CDR2 FNYEAQ. The CDR3 loop spans 15 amino acids. V lost 2 bases and J 0 bases, leaving 10 bases between the germline ends. Here the CDR3 reads CASSLLAGHQETQYF. Written as DNA, the CDR3 is TGTGCCAGCAGCTTATTGGCAGGGCACCAAGAGACCCAGTACTTC.

The chain uses TRBV28 and TRBJ2-7, with TRBD2 matching 14 bases. The CDR3 loop spans 17 amino acids. Trimming removed 5 bases from V and 3 bases from J; junction bases left unmatched: 9. CDR1 and CDR2 (germline): MDHEN, SYDVKM. This CDR3 reads CASSLGTSGSTLYEQYF. The CDR3 region has the DNA TGTGCCAGCAGTCTAGGGACTAGCGGGAGCACACTCTACGAGCAGTACTTC.

This clone appeared a few times. This chain links TRBV2 with TRBJ1-1; D might be TRBD1 (5 bases). The CDR3 runs to 15 residues. The ends were cut back, 4 bases at V and 7 bases at J, with 19 bases in the middle. Germline CDR1 reads SNHLY; CDR2 reads FYNNEI. The CDR3 coding sequence is TGTGCCAGCAGTGTGGTAAGGTTTGGGACTGGTGAAGCTTTCTTT. Its protein is CASSVVRFGTGEAFF.

The V and J genes are TRBV9 and TRBJ2-5, with D possibly TRBD1 on 6 matching bases. Germline CDR1 is SGDLS and CDR2 is YYNGEE. There are 14 residues in the CDR3. Trimming pared 3 bases from V and 2 bases from J, leaving 11 bases between. The chain's CDR3 is CASSGRTVQETQYF. The CDR3, as DNA: TGTGCCAGCAGCGGAAGGACAGTTCAAGAGACCCAGTACTTC.

This clone was detected only a few times. J is TRBJ1-3 and V is TRBV5-1; tentatively, D is TRBD1 (5 bases). From germline, CDR1 is SGHRS and CDR2 YFSETQ. CDR3 length equals 16 residues. V was cut by 0 bases and J by 0 bases, with 10 bases left in between. Here the CDR3 reads CASSLGDFNSGNTIYF. DNA of the CDR3: TGCGCCAGCAGCTTGGGGGACTTCAACTCTGGAAACACCATATATTTT.

This chain uses TRBV6-6 with TRBJ1-1, with a possible D match to TRBD1 (5 bases). The germline V gene encodes CDR1 MNHNY and CDR2 SVGAGI (reference sequence). Deletions cut 8 bases from V and 1 base from J, with 11 bases between. There are 13 residues in the CDR3. The chain's CDR3 is CASLGTPNTEAFF. CDR3 DNA sequence: TGTGCCAGCTTAGGGACTCCGAACACTGAAGCTTTCTTT.

V usage is TRBV6-5 and J usage is TRBJ2-7, with TRBD2 as a possible D gene (6 bases). Germline assignment: CDR1 MNHEY and CDR2 SVGAGI. The CDR3 has 13 residues. Trimming pared 10 bases from V and 0 bases from J, leaving 13 bases between. CDR3 DNA sequence: TGTGCCACCTCCCGTAGCGGCTCCTACGAGCAGTACTTC. The encoded protein is CATSRSGSYEQYF.

The DNA for the CDR3 is TGTGCCAGCAGTGAGGACGGAGGAAATAATGAAAAACTGTTTTTT. Its translation: CASSEDGGNNEKLFF. The chain employs TRBV2 and TRBJ1-4; D is undetermined. This CDR3 has 15 amino acids. Germline V lookup: CDR1 SNHLY, CDR2 FYNNEI. V lost 3 bases and J lost 4, with 12 bases in between.

This sequence joins TRBV19 and TRBJ2-3, with 11 nucleotides matching TRBD2. Germline loops: CDR1 LNHDA, CDR2 SQIVND (reference sequence). Losses at the gene ends were 5 bases for V and 2 bases for J; bases not matched to a gene: 3. CDR3 length: 15 residues. For the CDR3, the DNA is TGTGCCAGTAGTTTAGCGGGAGGGTACACAGATACGCAGTATTTT. It translates to CASSLAGGYTDTQYF.

This clone was counted a few times. The J gene is TRBJ2-2, the V gene TRBV2, with 7 bases that match TRBD1. The CDR3 is 15 residues long. Germline values: CDR1 SNHLY, CDR2 FYNNEI. J lost 4 bases, V lost 6 bases, and 8 bases had no gene match. The CDR3 nucleotides are TGTGCCAGCAGCGCCCGGGACAGAGCCACCGGGGAGCTGTTTTTT. Translated: CASSARDRATGELFF.

The chain employs TRBV2 and TRBJ2-5; D might be TRBD2 (6 bases). The V end lost 6 bases, the J end lost 1 base, and 12 bases lay between the germline ends. This CDR3 comprises 14 residues. Per the germline V gene, CDR1 is SNHLY and CDR2 is FYNNEI. This CDR3 is CASSIAGSQETQYF. CDR3 nucleotide sequence: TGTGCCAGCAGCATCGCGGGATCCCAAGAGACCCAGTACTTC.

As DNA, the CDR3 is TGTGCCATCAGTGAGTCCCGGGAGGGTAACAATGAGCAGTTCTTC. This translates into CAISESREGNNEQFF. V gene TRBV10-3 combines with J gene TRBJ2-1; 8 bases are shared with TRBD2. V was pared by 0 bases and J by 5 bases, with 3 bases of the junction left unmatched. Germline V gene lookup returns CDR1 ENHRY and CDR2 SYGVKD. The CDR3 contains 15 residues.

This clone was observed a single time. The V gene is TRBV5-1, the J gene TRBJ2-7, with 7 bases that match TRBD2. Germline trimming cut 4 bases from V and 1 base from J; bases unmatched to any gene: 5. Germline-derived CDR1 and CDR2 are SGHRS and YFSETQ. The CDR3 has 14 residues. The CDR3 DNA reads as TGCGCCAGCAGCGGGGGGGTCACGTCCTACGAGCAGTACTTC. Residues: CASSGGVTSYEQYF.

V gene TRBV7-8 combines with J gene TRBJ2-5, with 15 bases matching TRBD2. Germline trimming cut 5 bases from V and 4 bases from J; bases unmatched to any gene: 8. The germline CDR1 and CDR2 sequences are SGHVS and FQNEAQ. The CDR3 has 17 amino acids. CDR3 amino acids: CASSPLRGLAGGETQYF. The CDR3 nucleotides read TGTGCCAGCAGCCCACTCCGGGGACTAGCGGGAGGAGAGACCCAGTACTTC. The whole variable domain, remainder taken from reference TRBV7-8 and TRBJ2-5, is GAGVSQSPRYKVAKRGQDVALRCDPISGHVSLFWYQQALGQGPEFLTYFQNEAQLDKSGLPSDRFFAERPEGSVSTLKIQRTQQEDSAVYLCASSPLRGLAGGETQYFGPGTRLLVL.

The CDR3 nucleotides are TGTGCCAGCAGCCAAGCTCGCGGGAGGGCCTATGAGCAGTTCTTC. Amino acids: CASSQARGRAYEQFF. This chain joins TRBV3-1 (or the pseudogene TRBV3-2) and TRBJ2-1; 9 bases agree with TRBD2. CDR3 size: 15 residues. Germline V gene sequence: CDR1 LGHDT, CDR2 YNNKEL (reference sequence). Trimming at V came to 1 base and at J to 8 bases, leaving 6 bases not matched to a gene.